Only one count was recorded for the clone carrying this T cell receptor (beta chain). The antigen remains unidentified. Sorting based on CD45RO/CCR7/CD25/CD127/CD95/CD27 separated CD4+ naive, central memory, regulatory and stem cell-like memory cells. This specimen comes from a study of beta chain features in type 1 diabetes. Study-level information: The patients were much like the healthy donors in age, gender and cell yields.

The authors reverse transcribed all of the isolated RNA, so sequencing captured expressed TCRB transcripts. Sequencing was performed with immunoSEQ multiplex PCR; in TCRdb, only in-frame clones are kept and a portion is missing. This sample carries over 40,000 clones, roughly 70% of them seen once, and the ten largest clones take about 2.1%. V dropped 3 bases and J dropped 3 bases, with 6 bases sitting between them. The CDR3 contains 13 residues. Germline V gene lookup returns CDR1 KGHSH and CDR2 LQKENI. General study points: Within each of all four CD4+ subsets, Type 1 diabetes patients had TCRB CDR3s that were moderately but significantly shorter.

The chain links TRBV18 to TRBJ1-5; the D is unclear. This sequence originates from a woman aged 18-35 years with type 1 diabetes. The sample consisted of Tregs from blood. DNA for the CDR3: TGTGCCAGCTCACCGAGGCCCAATCAGCCCCAGCATTTT. This sequence encodes CASSPRPNQPQHF.